The 5 T cell receptor beta chains reported below all come from one sample, sequenced in a study of T cell responses to AZD1222 COVID-19 vaccine. The data were produced by immunoSEQ multiplex PCR, yet TCRdb's version contains in-frame clones alone and is incomplete. Of about 150,000 clones listed, about nine tenths are singletons. Sequenced here: peripheral blood, sampled on day 0 of AZD1222 vaccination. These receptors all stem from an adult in good health.

V and J are TRBV29-1 and TRBJ2-7, with TRBD2 matching over 8 bases. After removal of 0 bases from V and 2 bases from J, the junction contained 12 bases not matched to a gene. The CDR3 loop spans 17 amino acids. Germline CDR1 and CDR2: SQVTM and ANQGSEA. This CDR3 reads CSVEDRGGQNQPYEQYF. CDR3 DNA: TGCAGCGTTGAAGATCGGGGGGGGCAGAATCAACCCTACGAGCAGTACTTC.

CDR3 bases: TGTGCCAGCAGTTTCGGGGCCCCGAACACTGAAGCTTTCTTT. This sequence encodes CASSFGAPNTEAFF. V usage is TRBV27 and J usage is TRBJ1-1; D is perhaps TRBD1 (5 bases). Germline CDR1 is MNHEY and CDR2 is SMNVEV (reference sequence). V was pared by 3 bases and J by 1 base, with 9 bases between. The CDR3 consists of 14 residues.

The chain has TRBV21-1 and TRBJ1-1. TRBV21-1 is a pseudogene. This CDR3 spans 13 amino acids. The CDR3 sequence is CAPGGDAETEAFF. The CDR3 coding sequence is TGTGCTCCCGGTGGGGACGCTGAAACTGAAGCTTTCTTT.

The V call is TRBV14, the J call TRBJ2-7, with 8 bases fitting TRBD1. V trimming: 4 bases; J trimming: 3 bases; junction bases outside the gene matches: 2. This CDR3 has 13 residues. Germline V CDR1 and CDR2: SGHDN, FVKESK. CDR3 in DNA: TGTGCCAGCAGCCCGGGACAGGTCTACGAGCAGTACTTC. Translation: CASSPGQVYEQYF.

This clone was picked up one time. The same CDR3 can be traced to other DNA sequences in this sample. The chain has TRBV6-5 and TRBJ1-5; D gene uncertain. Germline V gene data show CDR1 as MNHEY and CDR2 as SVGAGI. The CDR3 totals 13 residues. V shed 5 bases and J shed 6 bases, with 11 bases lying between them. The CDR3 region is CASSRTGSQPQHF. The CDR3 nucleotides read TGTGCCAGCAGTCGAACCGGCAGTCAGCCCCAGCATTTT.